The T cell receptor (beta chain) under discussion was sequenced for a study of CD8 T cells in ankylosing spondylitis. Trimming took 5 bases from V and 4 from J; bases not matched to a gene: 6. This CDR3 is 16 amino acids long. This clonotype was observed at least ten times. What it recognizes is unknown. Notes on the study in general: Seemingly characteristic of ankylosing spondylitis blood was a TCR beta motif consisting of about 8 highly homologous variants. Some of these motif variants have turned up before, in reports on reactive arthritis synovial fluid and blood. Significant enrichment of disease-linked clones was reportedly seen in matched ankylosing spondylitis synovial fluid.

Libraries for TCR beta were made by quantitative 5'-RACE with molecular barcodes. TCRdb re-analysed the 5' RACE reads in MiXCR, keeping a single row per CDR3 protein. There are 200,000 to 300,000 distinct CDR3 sequences in the sample; 8% to 9.5% occur only once, and almost 7% lies in the top ten. The sequence was obtained from a male donor with ankylosing spondylitis or in good health (not recorded which). The sample was blood, either unsorted or a sorted T cell fraction (not recorded which). J is TRBJ2-1 and V is TRBV12-3 or TRBV12-4, with 12 bases fitting TRBD2. CDR3 sequence reads: CASSLQGLAGYNEQFF. In nucleotides, the CDR3 is TGTGCCAGCAGTCTTCAAGGACTAGCGGGATACAATGAGCAGTTCTTC.